This T cell receptor beta chain is from a study of blood T cell repertoires in COVID-19. Overall study: Material from acute and convalescent COVID-19 was sourced from the United States, Italy and Spain. Sample material is recorded as cDNA or gDNA derived from T cells, B-cell-depleted T cells, or PBMCs.

In the study's own analysis: Reference gene primer amplification yielded estimated nucleated cell counts. Here immunoSEQ multiplex PCR was the method, and the copy in TCRdb shows in-frame clones only, minus some. The D gene and trimming were derived from the DNA, and the V and J assignments and clone size from that table. The table lists roughly 250,000 clones, around 86% of them singletons. From germline, CDR1 is DFQATT and CDR2 SNEGSKA (reference sequence). CDR3 length: 11 amino acids. V gave up 3 bases and J gave up 7 bases, with 7 bases separating them. This sequence was found in a woman aged 55-75 years with active or convalescent COVID-19. The J gene is TRBJ1-5, the V gene TRBV20-1; the D is unclear. Sample: peripheral blood. The CDR3 reads CSASGEQPQHF. In DNA form, the CDR3 reads TGCAGTGCTAGTGGAGAACAGCCCCAGCATTTT.